The present entry profiles one T cell receptor beta chain with its context. Its antigen is not identified. There are 16 residues in the CDR3. V lost 1 base and J lost 8, with 20 bases in between. Germline lookup yields CDR1 LNHNV and CDR2 YYDKDF (reference sequence). The entry originates in a study of cytomegalovirus exposure and HLA in healthy donors. PCR amplification relied on 60 Vbeta primers (plus 13 Jbeta primers). TCRdb keeps only in-frame clones here, not all; method: immunoSEQ multiplex PCR. This sample has around 150,000 clones, with 65% to 70% found just once. Broader study findings: Three CMV-associated chains were confirmed in vitro to be specific for CMV antigens.

Sequenced sample: PBMCs. The chain carries TRBV15 and TRBJ1-2; D is uncertain. This TCR derives from a woman in her late teens or twenties in good health and CMV-seropositive. CDR3 region: CATSRAPTAAYWGYTF. The CDR3 DNA is TGTGCCACCAGCAGAGCCCCCACGGCGGCGTATTGGGGCTACACCTTC.